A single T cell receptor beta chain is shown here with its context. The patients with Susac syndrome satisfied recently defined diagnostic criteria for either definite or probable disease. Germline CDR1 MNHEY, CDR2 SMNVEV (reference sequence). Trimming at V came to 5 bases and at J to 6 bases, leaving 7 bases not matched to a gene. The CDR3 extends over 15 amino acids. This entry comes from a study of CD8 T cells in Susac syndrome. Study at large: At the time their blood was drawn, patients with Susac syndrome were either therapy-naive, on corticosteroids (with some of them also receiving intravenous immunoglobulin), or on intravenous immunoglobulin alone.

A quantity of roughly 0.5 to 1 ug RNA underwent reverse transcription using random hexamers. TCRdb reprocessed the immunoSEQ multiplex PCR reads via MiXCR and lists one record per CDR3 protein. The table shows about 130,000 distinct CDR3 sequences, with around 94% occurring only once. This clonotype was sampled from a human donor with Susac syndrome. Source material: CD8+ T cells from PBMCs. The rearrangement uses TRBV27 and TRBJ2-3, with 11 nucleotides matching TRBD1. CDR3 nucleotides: TGTGCCAGCAGTCCGCCGGACAGGGGGCGGGATACGCAGTATTTT. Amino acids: CASSPPDRGRDTQYF.